A selection of T cell receptor beta chains follows, all from one sample in a study of neurological immune-mediated disorders. TCRdb ran MiXCR on the 5' RACE reads and lists one entry per CDR3 protein. The repertoire holds over 35,000 distinct CDR3 sequences, 2% to 3% seen once, with about 2.4% in the top ten. Source material: PBMCs. These TCRs come from a man between 45 and 60 years old with multiple sclerosis. The CDR3 runs from the conserved cysteine through the conserved F or W. D genes are given only for firm matches. Clone size is stated in some rows and not others, as once, few, many or a class when expanded.

d_gene | j_gene | abundance | v_gene | CDR3aa | CDR3nt
NA | TRBJ1-1 | many | TRBV29-1 | CSVEVEVNTEAFF | TGCAGCGTTGAAGTAGAGGTGAACACTGAAGCTTTCTTT
NA | TRBJ1-6 | many | TRBV5-1 | CASSLDGTSNSPLHF | TGCGCCAGCAGCTTGGATGGGACAAGTAATTCACCCCTCCACTTT
TRBD2 | TRBJ2-1 | NA | TRBV5-1 | CASSLGLAGGCEQFF | TGCGCCAGCAGCTTGGGACTAGCGGGGGGGTGTGAGCAGTTCTTC
NA | TRBJ1-1 | many | TRBV18 | CASSLRYREEDTEAFF | TGTGCCAGCTCACTGCGGTACAGGGAGGAAGACACTGAAGCTTTCTTT
NA | TRBJ1-2 | many | TRBV5-6 | CASSLEVRGYGYTF | TGTGCCAGCAGCTTGGAGGTCAGGGGCTATGGCTACACCTTC
TRBD1 | TRBJ2-2 | NA | TRBV20-1 | CSATTGGGWAGELFF | TGCAGTGCTACCACAGGGGGCGGTTGGGCCGGGGAGCTGTTTTTT
TRBD1 | TRBJ2-4 | many | TRBV29-1 | CSVEGQPGDIQYF | TGCAGCGTTGAGGGACAGCCCGGGGACATTCAGTACTTC
NA | TRBJ1-1 | many | TRBV20-1 | CSAARGGNTEAFF | TGCAGTGCTGCCCGAGGAGGGAACACTGAAGCTTTCTTT
NA | TRBJ1-5 | few | TRBV2 | CASSGRSSYQPQNF | TGTGCCAGCAGTGGAAGGAGCAGCTATCAGCCCCAGAATTTT
NA | TRBJ1-2 | many | TRBV13 | CASSGPGQRGYGYTF | TGTGCCAGCAGCGGCCCGGGGCAAAGGGGCTATGGCTACACCTTC
TRBD2 | TRBJ2-1 | many | TRBV9 | CASSFLGSGGAYNEQFF | TGTGCCAGCAGCTTCCTGGGGAGCGGGGGAGCCTACAATGAGCAGTTCTTC
TRBD1 | TRBJ2-1 | many | TRBV24-1 | CATSDPRGHNEQFF | TGTGCCACCAGTGACCCCAGGGGGCATAATGAGCAGTTCTTC
TRBD2 | TRBJ2-2 | many | TRBV4-3 | CASSQAGTSGVDGELFF | TGCGCCAGCAGCCAAGCAGGGACTAGCGGGGTGGACGGGGAGCTGTTTTTT
NA | TRBJ1-2 | many | TRBV11-2 | CASRSYSGVNYGYTF | TGTGCCAGCAGATCATACTCAGGGGTTAACTATGGCTACACCTTC
NA | TRBJ2-6 | many | TRBV15 | CATSREPPGHSSGANVLTF | TGTGCCACCAGCAGAGAACCCCCGGGACACAGCTCTGGGGCCAACGTCCTGACTTTC
NA | TRBJ1-5 | many | TRBV27 | CASGTQNQPQHF | TGTGCCAGCGGGACACAAAATCAGCCCCAGCATTTT
NA | TRBJ1-2 | many | TRBV7-2 | CASSLGGFYGYTF | TGTGCCAGCAGCTTAGGAGGGTTCTATGGCTACACCTTC
NA | TRBJ2-1 | many | TRBV12-3/TRBV12-4 | CASSLIGNQFF | TGTGCCAGCAGTCTAATCGGAAATCAGTTCTTC
NA | TRBJ1-1 | many | TRBV20-1 | CSATDAPGWGTEAFF | TGCAGTGCAACGGATGCCCCGGGATGGGGCACTGAAGCTTTCTTT
TRBD1 | TRBJ2-3 | many | TRBV24-1 | CATSDPGTGVGDTQYF | TGTGCCACCAGTGATCCCGGGACAGGGGTTGGAGATACGCAGTATTTT
TRBD1 | TRBJ2-5 | many | TRBV6-2/TRBV6-3 | CASSPGTGDAETQYF | TGTGCCAGCAGTCCCGGGACAGGGGATGCAGAGACCCAGTACTTC
NA | TRBJ2-3 | many | TRBV7-2 | CASSMDSTDTQYF | TGTGCCAGCAGCATGGACAGCACAGATACGCAGTATTTT
NA | TRBJ1-1 | many | TRBV6-5 | CASRPYGGDNTEAFF | TGTGCCAGCAGACCATATGGGGGAGACAACACTGAAGCTTTCTTT
NA | TRBJ1-2 | few | TRBV20-1 | CSASAGSNYGYTF | TGCAGTGCTAGTGCGGGGTCTAACTATGGCTACACCTTC
TRBD2 | TRBJ2-3 | many | TRBV4-1 | CASSREPGLAGGTDTQYF | TGCGCCAGCAGCCGGGAGCCGGGACTAGCGGGGGGCACAGATACGCAGTATTTT
TRBD1 | TRBJ2-7 | few | TRBV7-3 | CASSLQGAGYEQYF | TGTGCCAGCAGCCTACAGGGGGCTGGGTACGAGCAGTACTTC
TRBD1 | TRBJ1-2 | many | TRBV12-3/TRBV12-4 | CASSHGTGGGSGYTF | TGTGCCAGCAGTCACGGGACAGGGGGCGGGAGTGGCTACACCTTC
NA | TRBJ2-6 | many | TRBV7-9 | CASSQRYSGANVLTF | TGTGCCAGCAGCCAGAGGTACTCTGGGGCCAACGTCCTGACTTTC
TRBD2 | TRBJ2-2 | many | TRBV12-3/TRBV12-4 | CASSAGLAGELFF | TGTGCCAGCAGTGCCGGACTAGCCGGGGAGCTGTTTTTT
NA | TRBJ1-6 | many | TRBV28 | CASSFAPVWGGNNSPLNF | TGTGCCAGCAGTTTTGCCCCAGTATGGGGCGGAAATAATTCACCCCTCAACTTT
NA | TRBJ1-2 | many | TRBV29-1 | CSVEIRRGYGYTF | TGCAGCGTTGAGATCAGGAGGGGCTATGGCTACACCTTC
NA | TRBJ1-5 | many | TRBV2 | CASREGSNSNQPQHF | TGTGCCAGCAGGGAGGGCAGTAATAGCAATCAGCCCCAGCATTTT
NA | TRBJ2-5 | many | TRBV9 | CASSVSGLQETQYF | TGTGCCAGCAGCGTCTCGGGGCTCCAAGAGACCCAGTACTTC
NA | TRBJ2-1 | many | TRBV11-2 | CASSLDLVHEQFF | TGTGCCAGCAGCTTAGATCTGGTGCATGAGCAGTTCTTC
NA | TRBJ1-5 | many | TRBV29-1 | CSVGQGTNQPQNF | NA
NA | TRBJ2-3 | many | TRBV29-1 | CSVGLDPSTDTQYF | TGCAGCGTTGGACTGGATCCTAGCACAGATACGCAGTATTTT
TRBD1 | TRBJ2-5 | many | TRBV5-1 | CASSPRTGYNQETQYF | TGCGCCAGCAGCCCAAGGACAGGATACAATCAAGAGACCCAGTACTTC
NA | TRBJ1-6 | many | TRBV5-6 | CASSLGFGVSTALNF | TGTGCCAGCAGCTTGGGTTTTGGCGTCTCAACGGCCCTCAACTTT
TRBD1 | TRBJ2-3 | NA | TRBV7-6 | CANSLATGTGGFTDTQYF | TGTGCCAACAGCTTGGCTACCGGGACAGGGGGATTTACAGATACGCAGTATTTT
TRBD1 | TRBJ2-2 | many | TRBV7-2 | CASSLDRGTGELFF | TGTGCCAGCAGCTTGGACAGGGGCACCGGGGAGCTGTTTTTT
NA | TRBJ2-7 | many | TRBV20-1 | CSARLRRTGPSYEQYF | TGCAGTGCTAGATTAAGGAGGACTGGGCCATCCTACGAGCAGTACTTC
TRBD1 | TRBJ1-2 | many | TRBV7-2 | CASSGGQTFYGYTF | TGTGCCAGCAGCGGGGGACAGACGTTCTATGGCTACACCTTC
TRBD2 | TRBJ2-3 | many | TRBV7-9 | CASSETSGGTDTQYF | TGTGCCAGCAGCGAAACTAGCGGGGGCACAGATACGCAGTATTTT
NA | TRBJ2-1 | many | TRBV10-2 | CASSESLQFHEQFF | TGCGCCAGCAGTGAGTCGTTACAGTTCCATGAGCAGTTCTTC
NA | TRBJ2-1 | many | TRBV20-1 | CSARGLGGGSSYNEQFF | TGCAGTGCTAGGGGGTTGGGCGGGGGCTCCTCCTACAATGAGCAGTTCTTC
NA | TRBJ1-6 | many | TRBV11-3 | CASSLSGTNSPLHF | TGTGCCAGCAGCTTATCGGGGACTAATTCACCCCTCCACTTT
TRBD1 | TRBJ2-7 | many | TRBV20-1 | CSARDRGLSYEQYF | TGCAGTGCTAGGGACAGGGGGCTTTCCTACGAGCAGTACTTC
TRBD2 | TRBJ2-2 | many | TRBV10-2 | CASKMPGGAGELFF | TGCGCCAGCAAAATGCCCGGGGGGGCCGGGGAGCTGTTTTTT
TRBD1 | TRBJ1-5 | many | TRBV7-2 | CASSWDSNQPQHF | TGTGCCAGCAGCTGGGACAGTAATCAGCCCCAGCATTTT
NA | TRBJ1-2 | many | TRBV12-3/TRBV12-4 | CASRDTPRDGYTF | TGTGCCAGCAGGGATACTCCCCGTGATGGCTACACCTTC
NA | TRBJ1-5 | many | TRBV3-1 | CASSQDYGPQNF | TGTGCCAGCAGCCAAGATTACGGCCCCCAGAATTTT
TRBD2 | TRBJ2-2 | many | TRBV2 | CASSEAEAGTGELFF | TGTGCCAGCAGTGAAGCGGAAGCGGGGACCGGGGAGCTGTTTTTT
NA | TRBJ2-1 | many | TRBV20-1 | CSAERVNYNEQFF | TGCAGTGCTGAGCGGGTTAATTACAATGAGCAGTTCTTC